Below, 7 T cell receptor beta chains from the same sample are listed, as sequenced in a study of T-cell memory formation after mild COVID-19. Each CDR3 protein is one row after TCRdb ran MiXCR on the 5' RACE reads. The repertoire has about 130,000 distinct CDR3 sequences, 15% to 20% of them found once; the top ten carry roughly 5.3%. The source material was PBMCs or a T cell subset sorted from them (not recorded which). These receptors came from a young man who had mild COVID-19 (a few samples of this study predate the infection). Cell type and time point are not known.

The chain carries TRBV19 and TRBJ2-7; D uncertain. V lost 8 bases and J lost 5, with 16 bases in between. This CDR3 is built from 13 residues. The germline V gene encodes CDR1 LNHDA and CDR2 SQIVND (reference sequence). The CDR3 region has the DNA TGTGCCAGTCGTAACCCCCTTTGGAACGAGCAGTACTTC. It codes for CASRNPLWNEQYF.

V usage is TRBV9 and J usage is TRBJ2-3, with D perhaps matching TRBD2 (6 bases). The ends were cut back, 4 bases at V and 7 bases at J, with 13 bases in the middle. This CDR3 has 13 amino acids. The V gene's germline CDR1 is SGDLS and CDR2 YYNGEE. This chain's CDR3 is CASSPGRTNTQYF. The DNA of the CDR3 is TGTGCCAGCAGCCCCGGACGGACTAATACGCAGTATTTT.

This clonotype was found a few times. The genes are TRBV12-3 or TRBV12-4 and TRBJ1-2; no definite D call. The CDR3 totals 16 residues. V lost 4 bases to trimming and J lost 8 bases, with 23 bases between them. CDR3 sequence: CASSYNAAPVGKGYTF. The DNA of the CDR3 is TGTGCCAGCAGTTATAATGCGGCCCCGGTGGGGAAGGGCTACACCTTC.

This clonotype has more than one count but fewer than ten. CDR3 amino acids: CASSIAVHSNQPQHF. In DNA, the CDR3 is TGTGCCAGTAGTATAGCGGTCCATAGCAATCAGCCCCAGCATTTT. The V gene is TRBV19, the J gene TRBJ1-5; D gene ambiguous. Germline V CDR1 and CDR2: LNHDA, SQIVND (reference sequence). The CDR3 runs 15 residues. V lost 1 base and J lost 0, with 7 bases in between.

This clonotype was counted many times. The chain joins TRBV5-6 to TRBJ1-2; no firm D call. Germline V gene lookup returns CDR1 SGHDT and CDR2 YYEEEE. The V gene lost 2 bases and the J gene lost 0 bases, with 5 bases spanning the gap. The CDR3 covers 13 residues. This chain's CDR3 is CASSFEANYGYTF. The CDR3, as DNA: TGTGCCAGCAGCTTCGAAGCTAACTATGGCTACACCTTC.

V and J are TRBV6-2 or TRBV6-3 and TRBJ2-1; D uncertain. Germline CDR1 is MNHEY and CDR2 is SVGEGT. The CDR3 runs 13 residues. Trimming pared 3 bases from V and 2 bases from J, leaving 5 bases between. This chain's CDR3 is CASSYGPYNEQFF. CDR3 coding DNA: TGTGCCAGCAGTTATGGGCCCTACAATGAGCAGTTCTTC.

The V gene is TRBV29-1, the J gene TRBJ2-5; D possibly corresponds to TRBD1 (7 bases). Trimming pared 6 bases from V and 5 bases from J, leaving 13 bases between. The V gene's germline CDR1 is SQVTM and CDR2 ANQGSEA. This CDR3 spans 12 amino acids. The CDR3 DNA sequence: TGCAGCGTGGCAGGGGGGACGGAGACCCAGTACTTC. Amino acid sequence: CSVAGGTETQYF.